This entry describes one TCR beta chain. The CDR3 consists of 15 residues. J lost 6 bases, V lost 5 bases, and 8 bases had no gene match. Germline V lookup: CDR1 SGHTA, CDR2 FQGNSA. This sample is part of a study of blood T cell repertoires in COVID-19. Overall study context: Acute-phase and convalescent COVID-19 samples originated in the United States, Italy and Spain. T cells, B-cell-depleted T cells, or PBMCs supplied cDNA or gDNA.

Original processing methods: Amplification with reference gene primers provided the estimates of nucleated cell counts. Method: immunoSEQ multiplex PCR; TCRdb's copy keeps in-frame clones and lacks some. That table furnishes V, J and clone size, whereas the DNA furnished D and trimming. The data contain roughly 200,000 clones, approximately 86% of them singletons. The chain links TRBV7-2 to TRBJ2-1; 9 bases are shared with TRBD1. This receptor was identified in a man aged 55-75 years with acute or convalescent COVID-19. Sequencing was performed on peripheral blood. The CDR3 bases are TGTGCCAGCAGCCCTCGGACAGGGGTCTTCAATGAGCAGTTCTTC. This sequence encodes CASSPRTGVFNEQFF.